These 30 T cell receptor beta chains originate from one sample sequenced in a study of T cell responses to AZD1222 COVID-19 vaccine. Clones were sequenced by immunoSEQ multiplex PCR, and TCRdb holds only the in-frame ones, with some missing. Among 90,000 to 120,000 clones listed, 70% to 90% were seen once. The sequencing used peripheral blood, collected 28 days after the second AZD1222 dose. The receptors come from an adult who received the AZD1222 COVID-19 vaccine.

This sequence joins TRBV2 and TRBJ1-6, with D unclear. Germline CDR1 SNHLY, CDR2 FYNNEI. V lost 8 bases to trimming and J lost 5 bases, with 13 bases between them. This CDR3 is built from 14 residues. The DNA for the CDR3 is TGTGCCAGCCTGAGGGAGCCCAATAATTCACCCCTCCACTTT. This translates into CASLREPNNSPLHF. The full variable domain, completed using reference TRBV2 and TRBJ1-6, is EPEVTQTPSHQVTQMGQEVILRCVPISNHLYFYWYRQILGQKVEFLVSFYNNEISEKSEIFDDQFSVERPDGSNFTLKIRSTKLEDSAMYFCASLREPNNSPLHFGNGTRLTVT.

The chain carries TRBV25-1 and TRBJ2-7; TRBD2 might be the D (6 bases). In germline, CDR1 is MGHDK, CDR2 SYGVNS. Trimming stripped 8 bases from V and 2 bases from J, with 16 bases between. The CDR3 runs 14 residues. CDR3 DNA: TGTGCCAGCTCCCCCGTCGGGGGTGCCTACGAGCAGTACTTC. Protein: CASSPVGGAYEQYF.

The chain has TRBV24-1 and TRBJ2-7, with 11 bases identical to TRBD1. Trimming at V came to 4 bases and at J to 3 bases, leaving 7 bases not matched to a gene. Germline V gives CDR1 KGHDR, CDR2 SFDVKD. The CDR3 sequence is 16 residues long. The CDR3 coding sequence is TGTGCCACCAGTGACAACGGACAGGGGGCATACTACGAGCAGTACTTC. Residues: CATSDNGQGAYYEQYF.

J is TRBJ2-7 and V is TRBV7-2; 7 bases align to TRBD1. The CDR3 is 15 amino acids. Trimming at V came to 6 bases and at J to 4 bases, leaving 12 bases not matched to a gene. CDR1 is SGHTA and CDR2 is FQGNSA in the germline V gene. CDR3 in DNA: TGTGCCAGCAGAACAAATGCCGGGACAGAGTACGAGCAGTACTTC. Amino acids: CASRTNAGTEYEQYF.

This clone occurred once. V and J are TRBV4-3 and TRBJ1-6; 7 bases match TRBD1. Losses at the gene ends were 2 bases for V and 8 bases for J; bases not matched to a gene: 6. The germline gives CDR1 LGHNA, CDR2 YSLEER. This CDR3 is 15 amino acids long. The CDR3 spells CASSQRQGSDSPLHF. CDR3 nucleotide sequence: TGCGCCAGCAGCCAAAGACAGGGAAGTGATTCACCCCTCCACTTT.

The rearrangement joins TRBV6-2 or TRBV6-3 to TRBJ2-7, with D tentatively TRBD1 or TRBD2 (5 bases each). V lost 5 bases and J 2 bases, leaving 13 bases between the germline ends. Germline-derived CDR1 and CDR2 are MNHEY and SVGEGT. The CDR3 has 14 residues. The CDR3 loop is CASSPQGTPYEQYF. CDR3 nucleotides: TGTGCCAGCAGTCCCCAAGGGACCCCCTACGAGCAGTACTTC.

The chain employs TRBV6-5 and TRBJ2-3; 8 nucleotides agree with TRBD1. The CDR3 sequence is 12 residues long. V trimming: 6 bases; J trimming: 6 bases; junction bases outside the gene matches: 2. Germline V CDR1 and CDR2: MNHEY, SVGAGI. CDR3 nucleotides: TGTGCCAGCAGCCGGACAGGGGATACGCAGTATTTT. Amino acid sequence: CASSRTGDTQYF.

V and J are TRBV7-9 and TRBJ2-3; no clear D. CDR3 length equals 14 residues. CDR1 is SEHNR, CDR2 FQNEAQ, per germline (reference sequence). The V gene lost 9 bases and the J gene lost 4 bases, with 17 bases spanning the gap. The CDR3 spells CASPRDKAADTQYF. Here the CDR3 DNA reads TGTGCCAGTCCGAGAGATAAGGCAGCAGATACGCAGTATTTT. The whole variable domain, filled in from reference TRBV7-9 and TRBJ2-3, reads DTGVSQNPRHKITKRGQNVTFRCDPISEHNRLYWYRQTLGQGPEFLTYFQNEAQLEKSRLLSDRFSAERPKGSFSTLEIQRTEQGDSAMYLCASPRDKAADTQYFGPGTRLTVL.

The chain joins TRBV7-9 to TRBJ1-5, with D possibly matching TRBD1 (5 bases). CDR3 length: 16 residues. Germline values: CDR1 SEHNR, CDR2 FQNEAQ (reference sequence). V lost 5 bases, J lost 5 bases, and 19 bases lay in between. Here the CDR3 reads CASSPEEGPRDQPQHF. DNA of the CDR3: TGTGCCAGCAGCCCGGAAGAGGGGCCCAGGGATCAGCCCCAGCATTTT.

This clone was observed a handful of times. V is TRBV5-6 and J is TRBJ1-2; 7 bases match TRBD1. Trimming removed 4 bases from V and 8 bases from J; junction bases left unmatched: 11. This CDR3 has 14 residues. Germline CDR1 SGHDT, CDR2 YYEEEE. The CDR3 here is CASSNYRGLGGYTF. The CDR3 region has the DNA TGTGCCAGCAGCAACTACAGGGGTCTGGGGGGCTACACCTTC.

This sequence joins TRBV19 and TRBJ1-2, with D tentatively TRBD1 (5 bases). CDR1 is LNHDA, CDR2 SQIVND, per germline (reference sequence). V gave up 11 bases and J gave up 4 bases, with 14 bases separating them. The CDR3 sequence is 12 residues long. The CDR3 region has the DNA TGTGCCTCAAAAACGGGGCCCTATGGCTACACCTTC. Its protein product is CASKTGPYGYTF.

This clone has only one observation. The chain joins TRBV10-3 to TRBJ1-5, with D tentatively TRBD1 (5 bases). This CDR3 is 13 amino acids long. Trimming pared 4 bases from V and 9 bases from J, leaving 13 bases between. Germline V gene data show CDR1 as ENHRY and CDR2 as SYGVKD. The CDR3 protein is CAISGGFDGPQHF. The CDR3 region has the DNA TGTGCCATCAGTGGGGGCTTCGATGGGCCCCAGCATTTT.

This sequence joins TRBV6-2 or TRBV6-3 and TRBJ1-6; no clear D. This CDR3 spans 11 amino acids. V lost 0 bases, J lost 16 bases, and 7 bases lay in between. Germline assignment: CDR1 MNHEY and CDR2 SVGEGT. CDR3 loop: CASSYSTILHF. CDR3 bases: TGTGCCAGCAGTTACTCGACCATTCTCCACTTT.

The chain recombines TRBV2 with TRBJ2-1, with D perhaps TRBD1 or TRBD2 (6 bases each). Germline CDR1 SNHLY, CDR2 FYNNEI. V lost 0 bases and J 9 bases, leaving 15 bases between the germline ends. The CDR3 is 15 amino acids. CDR3 in amino acids: CASSEALGGRAEQFF. The CDR3 nucleotides read TGTGCCAGCAGTGAAGCGCTTGGGGGGCGAGCTGAGCAGTTCTTC.

This sequence joins TRBV5-1 and TRBJ1-5, with 9 bases identical to TRBD1. The CDR3 covers 15 residues. Germline assignment: CDR1 SGHRS and CDR2 YFSETQ. Trimming took 0 bases from V and 7 from J; bases not matched to a gene: 5. The CDR3, as DNA: TGCGCCAGCAGCTTGGATGGGACAGGGTGGCAGCCCCAGCATTTT. The encoded protein is CASSLDGTGWQPQHF. The full variable domain, completed using reference TRBV5-1 and TRBJ1-5, is KAGVTQTPRYLIKTRGQQVTLSCSPISGHRSVSWYQQTPGQGLQFLFEYFSETQRNKGNFPGRFSGRQFSNSRSEMNVSTLELGDSALYLCASSLDGTGWQPQHFGDGTRLSIL.

The rearrangement joins TRBV2 to TRBJ1-2, with 8 bases matching TRBD1. The CDR3 loop spans 16 amino acids. Germline V gives CDR1 SNHLY, CDR2 FYNNEI. The V and J ends lost 6 bases and 2 bases, in that order; junction bases with no gene match: 11. CDR3 sequence reads: CASSRGPGASNYGYTF. The CDR3 DNA sequence: TGTGCCAGCAGCAGGGGGCCGGGCGCGTCGAACTATGGCTACACCTTC.

This clone was found a few times. The chain carries TRBV19 and TRBJ1-5; tentatively, D is TRBD1 (5 bases). The CDR3 is 14 amino acids. Trimming pared 7 bases from V and 7 bases from J, leaving 17 bases between. Germline CDR1 and CDR2: LNHDA and SQIVND (reference sequence). The CDR3 is CASTVTVSRQPQHF. The CDR3 bases are TGTGCCAGTACCGTGACAGTAAGCAGGCAGCCCCAGCATTTT.

The V and J genes are TRBV15 and TRBJ1-2; TRBD1 is a possible D gene (5 bases). Germline CDR1 reads LNHNV; CDR2 reads YYDKDF (reference sequence). This CDR3 region has 18 residues. With 0 bases removed from V and 1 base from J, the gap between germline ends came to 18 bases. CDR3 in amino acids: CATSRDRSDRGGNYGYTF. The CDR3, as DNA: TGTGCCACCAGCAGAGATCGGTCTGACCGGGGCGGTAACTATGGCTACACCTTC. Full variable domain (outside the CDR3, taken from reference TRBV15 and TRBJ1-2): DAMVIQNPRYQVTQFGKPVTLSCSQTLNHNVMYWYQQKSSQAPKLLFHYYDKDFNNEADTPDNFQSRRPNTSFCFLDIRSPGLGDTAMYLCATSRDRSDRGGNYGYTFGSGTRLTVV.

In its sample, this clone was seen once. This chain uses TRBV28 with TRBJ1-2; 8 nucleotides align to TRBD1. CDR1 is MDHEN, CDR2 SYDVKM, per germline. This CDR3 contains 13 residues. With 7 bases clipped from V and 3 bases from J, the junction kept 4 bases outside the gene matches. The CDR3 DNA reads TGTGCCAGCACCCAGGGGGCGGACTATGGCTACACCTTC. It encodes CASTQGADYGYTF.

The rearrangement uses TRBV3-1 (or the pseudogene TRBV3-2) and TRBJ2-1; 9 bases line up with TRBD2. Losses at the gene ends were 4 bases for V and 5 bases for J; bases not matched to a gene: 15. The CDR3 spans 18 residues. The germline CDR1 and CDR2 sequences are LGHDT and YNNKEL (reference sequence). As DNA, the CDR3 is TGTGCCAGCAGCCGAGGCCCGGCTAGCGGGGCTCGTAACAATGAGCAGTTCTTC. Amino acid sequence: CASSRGPASGARNNEQFF.

This clone appeared a few times. The chain couples TRBV10-2 to TRBJ1-6; possibly TRBD1 for D (5 bases). Germline V gene lookup returns CDR1 WSHSY and CDR2 SAAADI. The CDR3 extends over 15 amino acids. Trimming removed 6 bases from V and 8 bases from J, with 17 bases in between. In nucleotides, the CDR3 is TGCGCCAGCAGCGAGACCCAGGGCCGGTATTCACCCCTCCACTTT. It codes for CASSETQGRYSPLHF.

The gene calls are TRBV6-5 and TRBJ2-3; 9 bases match TRBD2. After removal of 0 bases from V and 8 bases from J, the junction contained 6 bases not matched to a gene. The CDR3 extends over 15 amino acids. Germline V gives CDR1 MNHEY, CDR2 SVGAGI. The DNA for the CDR3 is TGTGCCAGCAGTTACTCCGGCGGGGGGGCCGGTACGCAGTATTTT. Translating it yields CASSYSGGGAGTQYF.

The chain recombines TRBV29-1 with TRBJ2-1; D possibly uses TRBD1 or TRBD2 (5 bases each). This CDR3 has 15 residues. V was shortened by 1 base and J by 0 bases, with 10 bases between the two germline ends. The germline CDR1 and CDR2 sequences are SQVTM and ANQGSEA. CDR3 region: CSVEGSGSSYNEQFF. In DNA form, the CDR3 reads TGCAGCGTTGAAGGCTCAGGGAGCTCCTACAATGAGCAGTTCTTC.

The chain joins TRBV10-1 to TRBJ2-1; TRBD2 aligns across 8 bases. CDR1 and CDR2 from the germline V gene are WNHNN and SYGVQD (reference sequence). This CDR3 comprises 15 residues. The V segment lost 4 bases and the J segment 4 bases; nucleotides outside the gene matches: 6. CDR3 bases: TGCGCCAGCAGTGGATCGGCTAGCGGGTACAATGAGCAGTTCTTC. It specifies CASSGSASGYNEQFF.

The chain carries TRBV5-1 and TRBJ2-7; D is undetermined. V shed 7 bases and J shed 5 bases, with 19 bases lying between them. In germline, CDR1 is SGHRS, CDR2 YFSETQ. The CDR3 is 14 amino acids. The CDR3 sequence: CASAAYESRHEQYF. In DNA, the CDR3 is TGCGCCAGCGCAGCGTATGAGAGTCGCCACGAGCAGTACTTC.

The J gene is TRBJ2-7, the V gene TRBV9, with 8 bases that match TRBD1. After removal of 3 bases from V and 5 bases from J, the junction contained 10 bases not matched to a gene. This CDR3 has 15 amino acids. Germline values: CDR1 SGDLS, CDR2 YYNGEE. The CDR3 loop is CASSAYGQGKNEQYF. CDR3 nucleotide sequence: TGTGCCAGCAGCGCCTACGGACAGGGCAAGAACGAGCAGTACTTC.

V usage is TRBV7-9 and J usage is TRBJ1-1; D is ambiguous. Between the trimmed V and J ends, which lost 2 bases and 7 bases, there was a span of 11 bases. CDR3 length: 13 amino acids. Germline CDR1 reads SEHNR; CDR2 reads FQNEAQ (reference sequence). The CDR3 nucleotides read TGTGCCAGCAGCTTACGTGGAGGGAATGAAGCTTTCTTT. The encoded protein is CASSLRGGNEAFF. Variable domain in full (rest from reference TRBV7-9 and TRBJ1-1): DTGVSQNPRHKITKRGQNVTFRCDPISEHNRLYWYRQTLGQGPEFLTYFQNEAQLEKSRLLSDRFSAERPKGSFSTLEIQRTEQGDSAMYLCASSLRGGNEAFFGQGTRLTVV.

This chain joins TRBV6-1 and TRBJ1-4, with 9 bases aligning to TRBD1. The CDR3 sequence is 16 residues long. The V and J ends lost 0 bases and 8 bases, in that order; junction bases with no gene match: 7. Germline CDR1 and CDR2: MNHNS and SASEGT. The CDR3 DNA is TGTGCCAGCAGTGAAGCGCCGGGACAGGGAGGGGAAAAACTGTTTTTT. It yields the protein CASSEAPGQGGEKLFF.

The rearrangement uses TRBV12-3 or TRBV12-4 and TRBJ1-2; weak D call: TRBD1 (5 bases). The CDR3 is made up of 13 amino acids. V gave up 3 bases and J gave up 4 bases, with 9 bases separating them. The CDR3 DNA follows: TGTGCCAGCAGTTTCCAGGGAGCCTATGGCTACACCTTC. Protein product: CASSFQGAYGYTF.

This clone was seen a single time. The J gene is TRBJ1-4, the V gene TRBV4-1; D remains ambiguous. The CDR3 contains 14 residues. Deletions cut 1 base from V and 4 bases from J, with 7 bases between. Germline CDR1 reads MGHRA; CDR2 reads YSYEKL. This CDR3 is CASSQAGINEKLFF. CDR3 bases: TGCGCCAGCAGCCAAGCGGGGATTAATGAAAAACTGTTTTTT.